A single sample is the source of the 18 T cell receptor beta chains below, sequenced in a study of metastatic and nonmetastatic thyroid tumors. TCRdb redid the clone calls on the PCR reads using MiXCR. Of some 30,000 clones detected, 7.4% appear once; the ten largest clones hold around two fifths. Until they underwent thyroid surgery, no patient had received any treatment. The specimen sequenced was blood. These receptors all come from a female donor with papillary thyroid cancer or a benign thyroid nodule (not recorded which). Some clones in this sample may be carry-over from other donors' samples.

This clone occurred many times. The chain joins TRBV2 to TRBJ1-4, with D unclear. The CDR3 runs to 15 residues. The V and J ends lost 4 bases and 8 bases respectively, with 17 bases between them. Germline V gene sequence: CDR1 SNHLY, CDR2 FYNNEI. The CDR3 is CASSARTGSGEKLFF. The CDR3, as DNA: TGTGCCAGCAGTGCCCGGACTGGGTCCGGGGAAAAACTGTTTTTT.

The table lists this clone with many counts. The rearrangement joins TRBV2 to TRBJ2-5; D gene ambiguous. V was shortened by 8 bases and J by 5 bases, with 12 bases between the two germline ends. Germline loops: CDR1 SNHLY, CDR2 FYNNEI. CDR3 length: 12 residues. DNA of the CDR3: TGTGCCAGCGGGGTTAGGTTGGAGACCCAGTACTTC. Its protein product is CASGVRLETQYF.

This clone was recorded many times. The chain employs TRBV12-3 or TRBV12-4 and TRBJ2-1; 9 bases are shared with TRBD2. The CDR3 covers 15 residues. V was clipped by 6 bases and J by 1 base; unmatched bases: 4. The CDR3 sequence: CASSRSGGSYNEQFF. The CDR3 coding sequence is TGTGCCAGCAGCCGTAGCGGGGGATCCTACAATGAGCAGTTCTTC.

At least ten counts were recorded for this clone. The chain combines TRBV6-1 with TRBJ1-2, with D perhaps TRBD1 (5 bases). The CDR3 has 12 residues. Germline V gives CDR1 MNHNS, CDR2 SASEGT. Trimming removed 9 bases at V and 4 bases at J, with 12 bases between. DNA for the CDR3: TGTGCCAGTGCTGCAGGGTTCTATGGCTACACCTTC. Translation gives CASAAGFYGYTF.

This clone was seen at least ten times. The rearrangement joins TRBV7-9 to TRBJ2-3, with TRBD2 as a possible D gene (6 bases). This CDR3 region has 14 residues. V was cut by 2 bases and J by 6 bases, with 12 bases left in between. Germline V gene sequence: CDR1 SEHNR, CDR2 FQNEAQ (reference sequence). CDR3 loop: CASSLRQEGDTQYF. CDR3 sequence (DNA): TGTGCCAGCAGCTTACGGCAGGAGGGCGATACGCAGTATTTT.

With respect to this clone: The junction differs from germline at one of its ends, possibly a read error. Other DNA sequences within the sample encode an identical CDR3. The chain carries TRBV5-1 and TRBJ2-6; D not certain. This CDR3 has 16 residues. Germline V CDR1 and CDR2: SGHRS, YFSETQ. The chain's CDR3 is CASSLASGSGANVLTF. Here the CDR3 DNA reads TGCGCCAGCAGCTTGGCATCCGGGTCCGGTGCCAACGTCCTTACTTTC.

This clone was counted ten times or more. The chain joins TRBV12-3 or TRBV12-4 to TRBJ2-1; D perhaps matches TRBD2 (5 bases). The CDR3 covers 12 residues. V was clipped by 4 bases and J by 10 bases, with 11 bases between them. The CDR3 DNA follows: TGTGCCAGCAGTTCCCCGCCGGGAGAGCAGTTCTTC. Amino acids: CASSSPPGEQFF.

Ten or more counts support this clone. The V call is TRBV6-5, the J call TRBJ2-7; weak D call: TRBD2 (5 bases). Per the germline V gene, CDR1 is MNHEY and CDR2 is SVGAGI. The V end was cut by 3 bases, the J end by 3 bases, with 9 bases between. The CDR3 loop spans 13 amino acids. This CDR3 is CASSYQAGYEQYF. CDR3 nucleotides: TGTGCCAGCAGTTATCAGGCGGGCTACGAGCAGTACTTC.

Ten or more counts support this clone. This chain joins TRBV10-3 and TRBJ2-7, with D perhaps TRBD1 (6 bases). The CDR3 runs to 17 residues. Germline values: CDR1 ENHRY, CDR2 SYGVKD. The V end was cut by 0 bases, the J end by 0 bases, with 15 bases between. Here the CDR3 reads CAISESRVGRGSYEQYF. The CDR3 bases are TGTGCCATCAGTGAGTCGAGGGTCGGCAGGGGCTCCTACGAGCAGTACTTC.

This clone was observed many times. V usage is TRBV28 and J usage is TRBJ1-6; weak D call: TRBD1 (6 bases). V was clipped by 5 bases and J by 14 bases, with 22 bases between them. CDR1 and CDR2 from the germline V gene are MDHEN and SYDVKM. This CDR3 comprises 15 residues. CDR3 coding DNA: TGTGCCAGCAGTCCCTCCGGGACAACCTATCGGGCCCTCCACTTT. It translates to CASSPSGTTYRALHF.

Comments on this clone: Possible read error: a much larger clone is one base away. The gene calls are TRBV20-1 and TRBJ1-5, with 7 bases fitting TRBD1. The V segment lost 5 bases and the J segment 3 bases; nucleotides outside the gene matches: 10. The CDR3 has 15 amino acids. Germline CDR1 reads DFQATT; CDR2 reads SNEGSKA (reference sequence). CDR3 bases: TGCAGTGCTTCTACCGTGACAGGGAACAATCAGCCCCAGCATTTT. It codes for CSASTVTGNNQPQHF.

Worth noting for this clone: A much more abundant neighbour one base away suggests this may be a read error. The chain is built from TRBV5-8 and TRBJ1-2; D gene ambiguous. V was trimmed by 0 bases and J by 4 bases, leaving 7 bases between them. CDR1 is SGHTS and CDR2 is YDEGEE in the germline V gene. The CDR3 spans 13 residues. In nucleotides, the CDR3 is TGTGCCAGCAGCTTGGGCCTATCCTATGGCTACACCTTC. Residues: CASSLGLSYGYTF.

This clone was picked up many times. The CDR3 region has the DNA TGCAGCGTTGCCTGGACAGGGGGCTCTGGACCCCTCCACTTT. Translated, it gives CSVAWTGGSGPLHF. V usage is TRBV29-1 and J usage is TRBJ1-6; 11 nucleotides line up with TRBD1. V shed 4 bases and J 12 bases; nucleotides not matched to a gene: 8. Per the germline V gene, CDR1 is SQVTM and CDR2 is ANQGSEA. This CDR3 is built from 14 residues.

This clone showed up many times. Other DNA sequences from this sample encode an identical CDR3 as well. J is TRBJ2-3 and V is TRBV5-5; 12 nucleotides align to TRBD2. CDR1 is SGHKS and CDR2 is YYEKEE in the germline V gene (reference sequence). CDR3 size: 15 residues. J was trimmed by 6 bases and V by 0 bases; bases with no gene match: 2. CDR3 amino acids: CASSLATSGSDTQYF. Here the CDR3 DNA reads TGTGCCAGCAGCTTGGCGACTAGCGGGAGCGATACGCAGTATTTT.

This clone has at least ten counts. The rearrangement uses TRBV7-2 and TRBJ2-3; 9 bases are shared with TRBD2. Looked up from germline, CDR1 is SGHTA and CDR2 is FQGNSA. This CDR3 contains 16 residues. V lost 4 bases, J lost 1 base, and 6 bases stayed unmatched. The CDR3 DNA sequence: TGTGCCAGCAGCTACCTTAGCGGGGGACGCACAGATACGCAGTATTTT. Protein product: CASSYLSGGRTDTQYF.

This clone was picked up many times. The V and J genes are TRBV29-1 and TRBJ1-3; no clear D. Trimming pared 1 base from V and 4 bases from J, leaving 8 bases between. CDR3 length: 13 residues. Germline CDR1 SQVTM, CDR2 ANQGSEA. Here the CDR3 reads CSVEGRVGNTIYF. The CDR3 DNA reads TGCAGCGTTGAAGGGCGGGTGGGAAACACCATATATTTT.

Ten or more counts support this clone. The chain combines TRBV11-2 with TRBJ2-7; tentative D call: TRBD2 (6 bases). V lost 1 base and J lost 1, with 11 bases in between. From germline, CDR1 is SGHAT and CDR2 FQNNGV. There are 15 residues in the CDR3. CDR3 nucleotide sequence: TGTGCCAGCAGCTTAGTGCGGGGAAGATCCTACGAGCAGTACTTC. This encodes CASSLVRGRSYEQYF.

This clone was seen ten or more times. The rearrangement links TRBV7-3 to TRBJ2-7; no firm D call. The germline gives CDR1 SGHTA, CDR2 FQGTGA. V was cut by 4 bases and J by 2 bases, with 9 bases left in between. CDR3 size: 13 residues. The CDR3 reads CASSSRPAYEQYF. In DNA, the CDR3 is TGTGCCAGCAGCTCAAGACCAGCCTACGAGCAGTACTTC. Looking up the rest from reference TRBV7-3 and TRBJ2-7 gives the full variable domain: GAGVSQTPSNKVTEKGKYVELRCDPISGHTALYWYRQSLGQGPEFLIYFQGTGAADDSGLPNDRFFAVRPEGSVSTLKIQRTERGDSAVYLCASSSRPAYEQYFGPGTRLTVT.